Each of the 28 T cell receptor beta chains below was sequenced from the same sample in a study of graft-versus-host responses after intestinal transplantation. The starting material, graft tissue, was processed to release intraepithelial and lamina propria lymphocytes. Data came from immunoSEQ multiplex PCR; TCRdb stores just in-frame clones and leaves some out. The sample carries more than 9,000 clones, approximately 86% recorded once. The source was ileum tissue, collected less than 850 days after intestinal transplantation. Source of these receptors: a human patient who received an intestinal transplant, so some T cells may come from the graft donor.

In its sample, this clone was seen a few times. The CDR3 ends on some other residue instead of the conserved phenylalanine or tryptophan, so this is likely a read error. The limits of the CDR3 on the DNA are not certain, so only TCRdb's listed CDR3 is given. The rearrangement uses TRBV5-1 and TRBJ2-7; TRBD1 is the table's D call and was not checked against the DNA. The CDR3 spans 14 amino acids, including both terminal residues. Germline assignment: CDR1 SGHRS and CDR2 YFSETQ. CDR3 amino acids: CASSFPGQDFKRED.

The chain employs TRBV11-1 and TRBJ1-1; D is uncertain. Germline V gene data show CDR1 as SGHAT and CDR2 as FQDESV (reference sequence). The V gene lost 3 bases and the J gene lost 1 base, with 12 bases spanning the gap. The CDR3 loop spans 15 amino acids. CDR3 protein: CASSFMRQPNTEAFF. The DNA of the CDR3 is TGTGCCAGCAGCTTCATGAGGCAGCCGAACACTGAAGCTTTCTTT.

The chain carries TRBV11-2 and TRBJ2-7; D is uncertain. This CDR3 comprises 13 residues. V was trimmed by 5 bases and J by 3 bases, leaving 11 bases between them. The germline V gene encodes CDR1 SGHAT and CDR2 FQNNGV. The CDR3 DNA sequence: TGTGCCAGCAGCCGAGACACGATCTACGAGCAGTACTTC. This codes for CASSRDTIYEQYF.

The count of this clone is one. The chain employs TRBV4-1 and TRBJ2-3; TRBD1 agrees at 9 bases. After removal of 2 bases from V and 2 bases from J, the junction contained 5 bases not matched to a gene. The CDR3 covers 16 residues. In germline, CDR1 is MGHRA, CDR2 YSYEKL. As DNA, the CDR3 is TGCGCCAGCAGCCAATCGGGGACAGGGTTCACAGATACGCAGTATTTT. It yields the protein CASSQSGTGFTDTQYF.

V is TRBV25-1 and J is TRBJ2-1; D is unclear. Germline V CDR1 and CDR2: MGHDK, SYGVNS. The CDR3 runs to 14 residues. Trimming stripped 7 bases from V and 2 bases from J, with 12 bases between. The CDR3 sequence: CASNCPATYNEQFF. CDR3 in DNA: TGTGCCAGCAATTGTCCAGCGACCTACAATGAGCAGTTCTTC.

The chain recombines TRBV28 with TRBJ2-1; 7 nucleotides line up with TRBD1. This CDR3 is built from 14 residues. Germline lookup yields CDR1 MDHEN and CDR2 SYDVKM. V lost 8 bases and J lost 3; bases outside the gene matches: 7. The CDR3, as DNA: TGTGCCAGCTACCCCGGGACAGACTACAATGAGCAGTTCTTC. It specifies CASYPGTDYNEQFF.

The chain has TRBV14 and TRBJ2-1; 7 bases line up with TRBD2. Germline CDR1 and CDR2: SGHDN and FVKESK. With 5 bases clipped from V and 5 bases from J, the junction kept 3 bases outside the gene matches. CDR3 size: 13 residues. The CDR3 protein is CASSLGGDNEQFF. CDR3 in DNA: TGTGCCAGCAGCTTGGGGGGGGACAATGAGCAGTTCTTC.

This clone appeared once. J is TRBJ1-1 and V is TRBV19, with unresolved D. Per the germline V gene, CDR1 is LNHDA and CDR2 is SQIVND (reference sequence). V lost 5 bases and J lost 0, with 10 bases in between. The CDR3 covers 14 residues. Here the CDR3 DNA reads TGTGCCAGTAGTGATCTAATTATGAACACTGAAGCTTTCTTT. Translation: CASSDLIMNTEAFF.

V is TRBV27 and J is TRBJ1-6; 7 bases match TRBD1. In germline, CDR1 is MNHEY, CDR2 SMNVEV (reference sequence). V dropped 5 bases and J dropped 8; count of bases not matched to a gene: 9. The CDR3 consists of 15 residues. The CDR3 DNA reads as TGTGCCAGCAGTCGCCGGACAGGCGATCATTCACCCCTCCACTTT. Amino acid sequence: CASSRRTGDHSPLHF.

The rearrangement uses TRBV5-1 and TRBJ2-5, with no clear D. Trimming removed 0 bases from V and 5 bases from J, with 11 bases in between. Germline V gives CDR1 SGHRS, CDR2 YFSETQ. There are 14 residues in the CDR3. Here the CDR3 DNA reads TGCGCCAGCAGCTTGGCCGAGAGCGCGGAGACCCAGTACTTC. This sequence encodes CASSLAESAETQYF.

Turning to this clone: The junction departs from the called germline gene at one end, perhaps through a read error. CDR3 coding DNA: TGTGCCATCAGTACGGAGAACACTGAAGCTTTCTTT. Its translation is CAISTENTEAFF. The V call is TRBV6-5, the J call TRBJ1-1, with D hard to call. The germline V gene has CDR1 MNHEY and CDR2 SVGAGI. The CDR3 has 12 residues.

For the CDR3, the DNA is TGTGCCAGCAGCGTTGGTTGGGGGCCAGCTGGAAGGACCCAGTACTTC. It specifies CASSVGWGPAGRTQYF. The chain recombines TRBV9 with TRBJ2-5; D is possibly TRBD1 (6 bases). Germline-derived CDR1 and CDR2 are SGDLS and YYNGEE. The V gene lost 2 bases and the J gene lost 7 bases, with 21 bases spanning the gap. This CDR3 has 16 amino acids. Using reference TRBV9 and TRBJ2-5 for the parts outside the CDR3, the full variable domain is DSGVTQTPKHLITATGQRVTLRCSPRSGDLSVYWYQQSLDQGLQFLIQYYNGEERAKGNILERFSAQQFPDLHSELNLSSLELGDSALYFCASSVGWGPAGRTQYFGPGTRLLVL.

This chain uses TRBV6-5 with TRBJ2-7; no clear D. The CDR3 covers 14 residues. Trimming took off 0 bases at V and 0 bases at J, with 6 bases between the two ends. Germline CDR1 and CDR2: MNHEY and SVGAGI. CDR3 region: CASSYSAISYEQYF. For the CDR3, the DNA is TGTGCCAGCAGTTACTCGGCTATCTCCTACGAGCAGTACTTC.

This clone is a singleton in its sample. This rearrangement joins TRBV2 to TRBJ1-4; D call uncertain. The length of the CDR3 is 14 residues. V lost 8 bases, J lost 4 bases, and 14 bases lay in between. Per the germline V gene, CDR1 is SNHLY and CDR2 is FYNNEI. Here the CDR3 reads CASRAGWRNEKLFF. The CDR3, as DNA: TGTGCCAGCCGAGCCGGTTGGCGTAATGAAAAACTGTTTTTT.

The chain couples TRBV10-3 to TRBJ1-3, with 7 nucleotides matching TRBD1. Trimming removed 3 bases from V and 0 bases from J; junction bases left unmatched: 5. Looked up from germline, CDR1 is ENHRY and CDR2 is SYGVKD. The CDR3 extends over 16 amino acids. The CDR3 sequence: CAISDQGVGSGNTIYF. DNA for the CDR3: TGTGCCATCAGTGACCAGGGGGTGGGCTCTGGAAACACCATATATTTT.

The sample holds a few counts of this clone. This CDR3 reads CASSPNRVGTNEKLFF. CDR3 nucleotide sequence: TGTGCCAGCTCACCAAACAGGGTGGGCACTAATGAAAAACTGTTTTTT. The chain links TRBV18 to TRBJ1-4; D might be TRBD1 (6 bases). Trimming pared 2 bases from V and 2 bases from J, leaving 12 bases between. The CDR3 is 16 amino acids. Germline V CDR1 and CDR2: KGHSH, LQKENI.

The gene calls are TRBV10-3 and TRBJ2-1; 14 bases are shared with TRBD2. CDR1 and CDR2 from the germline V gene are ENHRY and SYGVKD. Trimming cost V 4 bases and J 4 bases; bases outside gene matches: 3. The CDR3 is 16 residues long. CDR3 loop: CAISGRTSGRYNEQFF. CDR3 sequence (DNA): TGTGCCATCAGTGGAAGGACTAGCGGGAGGTACAATGAGCAGTTCTTC.

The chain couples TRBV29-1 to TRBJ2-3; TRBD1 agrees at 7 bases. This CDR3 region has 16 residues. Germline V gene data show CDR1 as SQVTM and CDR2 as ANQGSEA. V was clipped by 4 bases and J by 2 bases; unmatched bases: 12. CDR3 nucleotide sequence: TGCAGCGTTGTGGGGGTACCGGGACAGACCACAGATACGCAGTATTTT. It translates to CSVVGVPGQTTDTQYF.

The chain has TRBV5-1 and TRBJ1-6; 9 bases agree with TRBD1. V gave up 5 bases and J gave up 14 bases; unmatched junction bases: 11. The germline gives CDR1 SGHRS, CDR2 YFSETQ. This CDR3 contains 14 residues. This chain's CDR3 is CASRLDRGTFTLHF. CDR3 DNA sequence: TGCGCCAGCAGGCTAGACAGGGGGACCTTCACCCTCCACTTT.

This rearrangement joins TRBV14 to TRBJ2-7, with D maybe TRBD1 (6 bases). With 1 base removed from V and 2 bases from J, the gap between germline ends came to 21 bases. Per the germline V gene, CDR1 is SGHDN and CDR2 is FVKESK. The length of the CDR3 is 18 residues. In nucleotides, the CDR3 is TGTGCCAGCAGCCAAGCCCGGTTCGGCAGGGGTTTTGCCTACGAGCAGTACTTC. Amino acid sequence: CASSQARFGRGFAYEQYF.

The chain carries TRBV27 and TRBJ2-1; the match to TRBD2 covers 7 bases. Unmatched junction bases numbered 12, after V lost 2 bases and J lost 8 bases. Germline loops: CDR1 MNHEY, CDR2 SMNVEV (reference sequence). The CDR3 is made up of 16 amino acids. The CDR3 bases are TGTGCCAGCAGTTTAGCCCCGGGGACTAATCTCCATGAGCAGTTCTTC. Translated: CASSLAPGTNLHEQFF.

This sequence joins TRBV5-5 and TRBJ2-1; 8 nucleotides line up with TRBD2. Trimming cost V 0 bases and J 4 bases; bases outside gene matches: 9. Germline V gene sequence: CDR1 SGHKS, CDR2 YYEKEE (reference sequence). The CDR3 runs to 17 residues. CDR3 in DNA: TGTGCCAGCAGCTTGGCCTGGGCGGGGGGAAGTTACAATGAGCAGTTCTTC. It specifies CASSLAWAGGSYNEQFF.

CDR3 coding DNA: TGTGCCAGCAGCTTAGATGGGCTCCCCTACGAGCAGTACTTC. It codes for CASSLDGLPYEQYF. This sequence joins TRBV11-2 and TRBJ2-7; D is uncertain. Germline CDR1 and CDR2: SGHAT and FQNNGV. V lost 0 bases, J lost 2 bases, and 8 bases lay in between. The CDR3 sequence is 14 residues long.

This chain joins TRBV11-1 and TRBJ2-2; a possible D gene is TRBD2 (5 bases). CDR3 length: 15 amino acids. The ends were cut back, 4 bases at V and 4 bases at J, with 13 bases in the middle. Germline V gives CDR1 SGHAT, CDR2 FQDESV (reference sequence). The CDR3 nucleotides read TGTGCCAGCAGCTCTGGCCGGGGTCGCACCGGGGAGCTGTTTTTT. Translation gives CASSSGRGRTGELFF.

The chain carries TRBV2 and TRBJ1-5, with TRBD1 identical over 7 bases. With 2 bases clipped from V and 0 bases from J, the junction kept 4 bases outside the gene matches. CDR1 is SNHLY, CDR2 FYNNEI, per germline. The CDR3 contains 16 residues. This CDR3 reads CASSERGLYSNQPQHF. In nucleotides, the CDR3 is TGTGCCAGCAGTGAAAGGGGGCTCTATAGCAATCAGCCCCAGCATTTT.

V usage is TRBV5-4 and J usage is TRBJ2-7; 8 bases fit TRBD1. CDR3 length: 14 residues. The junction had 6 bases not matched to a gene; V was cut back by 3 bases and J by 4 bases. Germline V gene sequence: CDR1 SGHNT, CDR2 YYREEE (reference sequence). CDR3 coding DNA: TGTGCCAGCAGCTCGACAGGGGTGCGGTACGAGCAGTACTTC. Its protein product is CASSSTGVRYEQYF.

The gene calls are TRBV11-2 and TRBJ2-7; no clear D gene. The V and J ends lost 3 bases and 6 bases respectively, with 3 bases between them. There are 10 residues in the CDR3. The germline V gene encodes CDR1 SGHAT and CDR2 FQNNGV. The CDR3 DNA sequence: TGTGCCAGCAGCTTTGGCGAGCAGTACTTC. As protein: CASSFGEQYF.

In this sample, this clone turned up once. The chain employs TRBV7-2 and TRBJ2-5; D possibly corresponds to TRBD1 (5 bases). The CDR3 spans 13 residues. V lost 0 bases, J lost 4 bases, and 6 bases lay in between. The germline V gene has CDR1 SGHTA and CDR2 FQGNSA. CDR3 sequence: CASSLAQGETQYF. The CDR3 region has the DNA TGTGCCAGCAGCTTAGCCCAGGGAGAGACCCAGTACTTC.